This passage covers 32 T cell receptor beta chains from one sample sequenced in a study of Ad26.COV2.S vaccination and SARS-CoV-2 variants. Treatment defined: some 20 received Ad26.COV2.S at low or high dose, single or two shots; about 5 received placebo; per-sample allocation not given. Sample collection was performed on day 63 after the first vaccine or placebo injection. Sequencing used immunoSEQ multiplex PCR; TCRdb keeps in-frame clones, though not all of them. The data hold 410,000 or so clones, with 92% observed a single time. Sequencing was performed on peripheral blood, taken in a trial of Ad26.COV2.S vaccine versus placebo. Every receptor here comes from a person aged 18 to 65 who received the Ad26.COV2.S COVID-19 vaccine or a placebo.

This rearrangement joins TRBV6-5 to TRBJ2-7; D is possibly TRBD1 or TRBD2 (5 bases each). The CDR3 is 15 amino acids. The V gene lost 3 bases and the J gene lost 6 bases, with 18 bases spanning the gap. Germline V gives CDR1 MNHEY, CDR2 SVGAGI. The CDR3 nucleotides read TGTGCCAGCAGTTATGAGAGGGGTCGGGCGGTCGAGCAGTACTTC. Its protein product is CASSYERGRAVEQYF.

The chain employs TRBV30 and TRBJ1-4, with D unclear. Trimming shortened V by 3 bases and J by 8 bases, and 19 bases separated the two germline ends. Germline CDR1 is GTSNPN and CDR2 is SVGIG (reference sequence). The CDR3 runs to 15 residues. The CDR3: CAWSDTGRKSEKLFF. The CDR3 nucleotides read TGTGCCTGGAGCGACACCGGGAGAAAGTCCGAAAAACTGTTTTTT.

The rearrangement uses TRBV6-1 and TRBJ1-5, with D possibly TRBD1 on 6 matching bases. With 3 bases removed from V and 0 bases from J, the gap between germline ends came to 12 bases. The CDR3 loop spans 16 amino acids. Germline lookup yields CDR1 MNHNS and CDR2 SASEGT. CDR3 nucleotide sequence: TGTGCCAGCAGTGACCACACAGGGTTTAGCAATCAGCCCCAGCATTTT. It translates to CASSDHTGFSNQPQHF.

V usage is TRBV24-1 and J usage is TRBJ2-1; D gene ambiguous. The germline V gene has CDR1 KGHDR and CDR2 SFDVKD. CDR3 length: 13 residues. The V end lost 3 bases, the J end lost 4 bases, and 6 bases lay between the germline ends. The CDR3 sequence is CATSDPKYNEQFF. The CDR3 DNA reads as TGTGCCACCAGTGATCCGAAATACAATGAGCAGTTCTTC.

This rearrangement joins TRBV5-4 to TRBJ1-2, with D perhaps TRBD1 (5 bases). The CDR3 covers 17 residues. Germline assignment: CDR1 SGHNT and CDR2 YYREEE (reference sequence). V lost 4 bases and J 4 bases, leaving 23 bases between the germline ends. This chain's CDR3 is CASSDWGSWGRAYGYTF. CDR3 nucleotides: TGTGCCAGCAGCGACTGGGGCTCATGGGGTAGGGCCTATGGCTACACCTTC.

The chain links TRBV5-4 to TRBJ2-7; no definite D call. Germline values: CDR1 SGHNT, CDR2 YYREEE (reference sequence). V gave up 1 base and J gave up 4 bases, with 6 bases separating them. The CDR3 has 12 amino acids. CDR3 sequence reads: CASSLPGYEQYF. CDR3 DNA: TGTGCCAGCAGCTTGCCAGGATACGAGCAGTACTTC. Full variable domain (missing parts from reference TRBV5-4 and TRBJ2-7): ETGVTQSPTHLIKTRGQQVTLRCSSQSGHNTVSWYQQALGQGPQFIFQYYREEENGRGNFPPRFSGLQFPNYSSELNVNALELDDSALYLCASSLPGYEQYFGPGTRLTVT.

The V call is TRBV7-9, the J call TRBJ2-7, with D perhaps matching TRBD2 (6 bases). The length of the CDR3 is 14 residues. V lost 4 bases, J lost 6 bases, and 16 bases lay in between. Germline-derived CDR1 and CDR2 are SEHNR and FQNEAQ (reference sequence). The CDR3 DNA follows: TGTGCCAGCAGCTCTGAGGGCCGGAGGGGCGAGCAGTACTTC. Amino acid sequence: CASSSEGRRGEQYF.

This chain uses TRBV4-3 with TRBJ2-4; 10 bases are a match to TRBD1. Trimming at V came to 0 bases and at J to 3 bases, leaving 5 bases not matched to a gene. The CDR3 totals 17 residues. The germline V gene has CDR1 LGHNA and CDR2 YSLEER. The CDR3 reads CASSQDPWTGGKNIQYF. The CDR3 region has the DNA TGCGCCAGCAGCCAAGATCCTTGGACAGGGGGCAAAAACATTCAGTACTTC.

The CDR3 nucleotides read TGTGCCAGCTCACCCCAGGGGAGCGAGCAGTACTTC. Protein sequence: CASSPQGSEQYF. This sequence joins TRBV18 and TRBJ2-7, with D perhaps TRBD1 (6 bases). The CDR3 sequence is 12 residues long. Germline CDR1 reads KGHSH; CDR2 reads LQKENI. Trimming removed 3 bases at V and 6 bases at J, with 9 bases between.

The chain has TRBV28 and TRBJ1-2, with TRBD1 as a possible D gene (6 bases). V lost 1 base, J lost 4 bases, and 16 bases lay in between. The CDR3 has 16 amino acids. Germline V gives CDR1 MDHEN, CDR2 SYDVKM. CDR3 in amino acids: CASSLFIQGPPYGYTF. CDR3 bases: TGTGCCAGCAGTTTATTCATACAGGGTCCACCCTATGGCTACACCTTC.

On this clone: The same CDR3 can be traced to other DNA sequences in this sample. This chain uses TRBV5-1 with TRBJ2-3; D is undetermined. V was shortened by 0 bases and J by 3 bases, with 5 bases between the two germline ends. CDR3 size: 13 residues. Germline CDR1 is SGHRS and CDR2 is YFSETQ. The CDR3 sequence is CASSLAGTDTQYF. The CDR3 bases are TGCGCCAGCAGCTTGGCCGGTACAGATACGCAGTATTTT.

The table lists this clone with a count of one. The chain uses TRBV4-3 and TRBJ1-4, with D possibly being TRBD1 (5 bases). The V gene lost 4 bases and the J gene lost 6 bases, with 15 bases spanning the gap. Germline loops: CDR1 LGHNA, CDR2 YSLEER. The length of the CDR3 is 15 residues. The CDR3 DNA sequence: TGCGCCAGCAGCCTCGTTTGGGGACGAGATGAAAAACTGTTTTTT. Translated, it gives CASSLVWGRDEKLFF.

The chain has TRBV4-3 and TRBJ1-4; D uncertain. V was pared by 0 bases and J by 8 bases, with 7 bases between. The CDR3 runs to 13 residues. Per germline, CDR1 LGHNA and CDR2 YSLEER. The CDR3 nucleotides read TGCGCCAGCAGCCAAGAATACGGGGAAAAACTGTTTTTT. Residues: CASSQEYGEKLFF.

The chain uses TRBV7-2 and TRBJ2-7; D call uncertain. With 1 base removed from V and 0 bases from J, the gap between germline ends came to 7 bases. This CDR3 contains 14 residues. CDR1 is SGHTA and CDR2 is FQGNSA in the germline V gene. In DNA, the CDR3 is TGTGCCAGCAGCTTAGTAGCTGTCTCCTACGAGCAGTACTTC. This translates into CASSLVAVSYEQYF. Drawing the rest from reference TRBV7-2 and TRBJ2-7, the complete variable domain is GAGVSQSPSNKVTEKGKDVELRCDPISGHTALYWYRQSLGQGLEFLIYFQGNSAPDKSGLPSDRFSAERTGGSVSTLTIQRTQQEDSAVYLCASSLVAVSYEQYFGPGTRLTVT.

The gene calls are TRBV10-1 and TRBJ2-5; D perhaps matches TRBD2 (5 bases). The CDR3 length is 9 residues. Germline lookup yields CDR1 WNHNN and CDR2 SYGVQD (reference sequence). The CDR3 here is CPSRETQYF. CDR3 DNA: TGCCCTAGCCGAGAGACCCAGTACTTC.

This clone was observed once. J is TRBJ2-3 and V is TRBV14, with D maybe TRBD2 (7 bases). This CDR3 comprises 19 residues. Trimming left V 2 bases short and J 1 base short, with 22 bases between. Germline lookup yields CDR1 SGHDN and CDR2 FVKESK. The CDR3: CASSQSDSWGGHGTDTQYF. The CDR3 DNA sequence: TGTGCCAGCAGCCAATCTGATTCGTGGGGGGGGCATGGCACAGATACGCAGTATTTT.

The rearrangement links TRBV7-2 to TRBJ2-1, with 9 bases aligning to TRBD2. V shed 0 bases and J 10 bases; nucleotides not matched to a gene: 16. Germline CDR1 and CDR2: SGHTA and FQGNSA. This CDR3 spans 18 amino acids. Written as DNA, the CDR3 is TGTGCCAGCAGCTTAGCGCATAGGGCTAGCGGGGAGGCTGGGGAGCAGTTCTTC. Encoded protein: CASSLAHRASGEAGEQFF.

CDR3 nucleotide sequence: TGTGCCAGCAGCTTACCTACGGCCGAGGGACAGGCGCACTCCTACGAGCAGTACTTC. This encodes CASSLPTAEGQAHSYEQYF. The rearrangement links TRBV7-8 to TRBJ2-7; 8 bases align to TRBD1. The ends lost 2 bases at V and 0 bases at J; junction bases unmatched: 15. Germline loops: CDR1 SGHVS, CDR2 FQNEAQ. CDR3 size: 19 residues.

The CDR3 region has the DNA TGTGCCAGCAGCCCCCGGACTAGCGGGGGGGCCGGGAGCGAGCAGTACTTC. Protein sequence: CASSPRTSGGAGSEQYF. The chain joins TRBV5-4 to TRBJ2-7, with 15 bases that match TRBD2. After removal of 4 bases from V and 6 bases from J, the junction contained 11 bases not matched to a gene. CDR1 and CDR2 from the germline V gene are SGHNT and YYREEE (reference sequence). CDR3 length: 17 residues.

The chain links TRBV20-1 to TRBJ2-7; no clear D. Looked up from germline, CDR1 is DFQATT and CDR2 is SNEGSKA (reference sequence). Between the trimmed V and J ends, which lost 3 bases and 0 bases, there was a span of 18 bases. The length of the CDR3 is 16 residues. The CDR3 reads CSASDVVGESSYEQYF. The CDR3 DNA sequence: TGCAGTGCTAGTGATGTCGTTGGGGAAAGCTCCTACGAGCAGTACTTC.

The chain couples TRBV3-1 (or the pseudogene TRBV3-2) to TRBJ2-6, with TRBD2 matching 12 bases. There are 18 residues in the CDR3. J gave up 2 bases and V 4 bases, and 6 bases lay outside the gene matches. CDR1 and CDR2 from the germline V gene are LGHDT and YNNKEL (reference sequence). As DNA, the CDR3 is TGTGCCAGCAGCCCGACCCTAGCGGGGGGGCCTGGGGCCAACGTCCTGACTTTC. The encoded protein is CASSPTLAGGPGANVLTF.

The rearrangement joins TRBV5-4 to TRBJ1-1; TRBD1 is a possible D gene (6 bases). The V gene lost 0 bases and the J gene lost 5 bases, with 11 bases spanning the gap. The germline CDR1 and CDR2 sequences are SGHNT and YYREEE (reference sequence). The CDR3 length is 14 residues. CDR3 nucleotide sequence: TGTGCCAGCAGCTTGGAGGGGGGGTATACTGAAGCTTTCTTT. As protein: CASSLEGGYTEAFF.

The genes are TRBV28 and TRBJ1-4; no reliable D call. V lost 10 bases to trimming and J lost 8 bases, with 20 bases between them. Germline V gene data show CDR1 as MDHEN and CDR2 as SYDVKM. This CDR3 contains 14 residues. CDR3 in amino acids: CATNEGTPSEKLFF. For the CDR3, the DNA is TGTGCCACCAACGAGGGTACGCCCTCGGAAAAACTGTTTTTT. The variable domain in full, with the rest retrieved from reference TRBV28 and TRBJ1-4, is DVKVTQSSRYLVKRTGEKVFLECVQDMDHENMFWYRQDPGLGLRLIYFSYDVKMKEKGDIPEGYSVSREKKERFSLILESASTNQTSMYLCATNEGTPSEKLFFGSGTQLSVL.

This clone came up once. The chain couples TRBV7-9 to TRBJ1-6, with TRBD1 matching 12 bases. The CDR3 extends over 15 amino acids. Germline V gene data show CDR1 as SEHNR and CDR2 as FQNEAQ (reference sequence). V dropped 4 bases and J dropped 6; count of bases not matched to a gene: 1. The CDR3 protein is CASSSGQGANSPLHF. In DNA, the CDR3 is TGTGCCAGCAGCTCGGGACAGGGGGCTAATTCACCCCTCCACTTT.

V is TRBV19 and J is TRBJ1-5, with D possibly TRBD1 on 6 matching bases. V gave up 7 bases and J gave up 1 base, with 11 bases separating them. Germline CDR1 is LNHDA and CDR2 is SQIVND (reference sequence). The CDR3 sequence is 14 residues long. Here the CDR3 reads CASKSDRSNQPQHF. The CDR3 DNA is TGTGCCAGTAAGAGCGACAGGAGCAATCAGCCCCAGCATTTT.

Only one count was recorded for this clone. The J gene is TRBJ2-1, the V gene TRBV9; 12 positions match TRBD2. The junction had 10 bases not matched to a gene; V was cut back by 0 bases and J by 6 bases. The CDR3 covers 18 residues. Looked up from germline, CDR1 is SGDLS and CDR2 is YYNGEE. The CDR3: CASSVGSGLAGLGNEQFF. CDR3 DNA sequence: TGTGCCAGCAGCGTAGGAAGCGGACTAGCGGGGTTAGGCAATGAGCAGTTCTTC.

V and J are TRBV24-1 and TRBJ1-4; D call uncertain. The CDR3 extends over 13 amino acids. V was shortened by 6 bases and J by 6 bases, with 10 bases between the two germline ends. CDR1 and CDR2 (germline): KGHDR, SFDVKD. The CDR3 coding sequence is TGTGCCACCAGTCGAAGCGACTATGAAAAACTGTTTTTT. Encoded protein: CATSRSDYEKLFF.

The V and J genes are TRBV28 and TRBJ2-7; 9 bases match TRBD1. The J segment lost 3 bases and the V segment lost 7 bases, leaving 10 bases of the junction unmatched. The CDR3 is 15 residues long. From germline, CDR1 is MDHEN and CDR2 SYDVKM. The CDR3 sequence is CASTPAGTGYYEQYF. Here the CDR3 DNA reads TGTGCCAGCACTCCCGCCGGGACAGGGTACTACGAGCAGTACTTC.

This sequence joins TRBV6-2 or TRBV6-3 and TRBJ1-5; D unresolved. The CDR3 consists of 13 residues. Germline V lookup: CDR1 MNHEY, CDR2 SVGEGT. Between the trimmed V and J ends, which lost 0 bases and 1 base, there was a span of 1 base. CDR3 in DNA: TGTGCCAGCAGTTACTCCAGCAATCAGCCCCAGCATTTT. Amino acids: CASSYSSNQPQHF.

The chain recombines TRBV6-5 with TRBJ2-1; D is possibly TRBD1 or TRBD2 (6 bases each). Germline CDR1 and CDR2: MNHEY and SVGAGI. The CDR3 is 16 amino acids. The V end lost 0 bases, the J end lost 3 bases, and 12 bases lay between the germline ends. CDR3 amino acids: CASSYSWGASYNEQFF. Written as DNA, the CDR3 is TGTGCCAGCAGTTACTCCTGGGGGGCTAGCTACAATGAGCAGTTCTTC.

V is TRBV5-1 and J is TRBJ2-5, with TRBD2 matching 10 bases. V was pared by 4 bases and J by 5 bases, with 8 bases of the junction left unmatched. Germline V gene data show CDR1 as SGHRS and CDR2 as YFSETQ. This CDR3 is built from 15 residues. As DNA, the CDR3 is TGCGCCAGCAGCCCACAGCGGGGGGGGATGGAGACCCAGTACTTC. Amino acid sequence: CASSPQRGGMETQYF. Drawing the rest from reference TRBV5-1 and TRBJ2-5, the complete variable domain is KAGVTQTPRYLIKTRGQQVTLSCSPISGHRSVSWYQQTPGQGLQFLFEYFSETQRNKGNFPGRFSGRQFSNSRSEMNVSTLELGDSALYLCASSPQRGGMETQYFGPGTRLLVL.

The genes are TRBV27 and TRBJ1-6; no reliable D call. V lost 3 bases to trimming and J lost 9 bases, with 18 bases between them. The length of the CDR3 is 16 residues. Germline V gene sequence: CDR1 MNHEY, CDR2 SMNVEV (reference sequence). CDR3 in amino acids: CASSFRTPPFLSPLHF. As DNA, the CDR3 is TGTGCCAGCAGTTTTCGCACCCCGCCTTTCCTTTCACCCCTCCACTTT.